This T cell receptor beta chain is from a study of a mutant IDH1 vaccine in newly diagnosed glioma. Whole-study context: Mean patient age was around 40 years; 62.5% were male and roughly 38% female.

Time point here: week 35, safety follow-up. It was 300 ug of mutant IDH1 20-mer peptide that made up each vaccine dose, given with topical imiquimod. The method was immunoSEQ multiplex PCR; TCRdb's version includes in-frame clones alone and lacks a portion of them. The table has over 35,000 clones, around 83% seen once. Comment on this clone: Antigen specificity is unknown.

The sequencing here drew on PBMCs, taken from a glioma patient whose treatment included an IDH1 peptide vaccine. The sequence was obtained from a woman aged 45-65 years with glioma.

CDR3: CASSYFLSTSGEAFF. The DNA for the CDR3 is TGTGCCAGCAGTTACTTTCTGTCGACTTCGGGTGAAGCTTTCTTT. The rearrangement uses TRBV6-5 and TRBJ1-1; no definite D call. Per germline, CDR1 MNHEY and CDR2 SVGAGI. The CDR3 spans 15 residues. V lost 1 base and J 7 bases, leaving 16 bases between the germline ends.